A selection of T cell receptor beta chains follows, all from one sample in a study of blood T cell repertoires in COVID-19. TCRdb's copy holds only in-frame clones and misses some; the assay was immunoSEQ multiplex PCR. The table has 250,000 to 300,000 clones, 82% seen once. Sequencing input: peripheral blood. Every receptor here comes from a woman aged 18-29 years with acute or convalescent COVID-19. Both conserved end residues are part of each CDR3. D genes are given only for firm matches. The size field is filled for only some rows; it gives once, few, many or a size class.

.	TRBJ2-1	.	TRBV19	CASSIGGGTEQFF	TGTGCCAGTAGTATAGGGGGCGGGACCGAGCAGTTCTTC
.	TRBJ2-1	TRBD2	TRBV5-1	CASSLAGSGSLNEQFF	TGCGCCAGCAGCTTGGCCGGCAGCGGGAGTCTAAATGAGCAGTTCTTC
.	TRBJ1-1	.	TRBV18	CASSRGSNTEAFF	TGTGCCAGCTCGCGGGGGTCGAACACTGAAGCTTTCTTT
few	TRBJ1-6	.	TRBV14	CASSLAPRHNVLHF	TGTGCCAGCAGCCTAGCCCCTCGGCACAATGTCCTCCACTTT
once	TRBJ1-5	.	TRBV19	CASSIDGGALNQPQHF	TGTGCCAGTAGTATTGATGGAGGGGCGCTCAATCAGCCCCAGCATTTT
once	TRBJ2-1	.	TRBV19	CASSIDRSGSYNEQFF	TGTGCCAGTAGTATAGATCGCAGCGGATCCTACAATGAGCAGTTCTTC
.	TRBJ2-7	.	TRBV7-2	CASSRYRDSYEQYF	TGTGCCAGCAGCCGTTACAGGGACTCCTACGAGCAGTACTTC
.	TRBJ1-6	.	TRBV6-5	CASRPGGSYNSPLHF	TGTGCCAGCAGACCCGGGGGATCCTATAATTCACCCCTCCACTTT
.	TRBJ2-7	.	TRBV2	CASSEQDYEQYF	TGTGCCAGCAGTGAACAGGACTACGAGCAGTACTTC
.	TRBJ2-3	TRBD1	TRBV19	CATTGASTDTQYF	TGTGCCACTACAGGGGCTAGCACAGATACGCAGTATTTT
.	TRBJ2-7	TRBD2	TRBV6-6	CASTGGYEQYF	TGTGCCAGCACGGGAGGCTACGAGCAGTACTTC
few	TRBJ1-2	.	TRBV28	CASSALHQGNYGYTF	TGTGCCAGCAGTGCACTCCACCAGGGAAACTATGGCTACACCTTC
.	TRBJ1-1	.	TRBV25-1	CASSEGEGLGTEAFF	TGTGCCAGCAGTGAAGGGGAGGGGTTAGGCACTGAAGCTTTCTTT
.	TRBJ2-5	TRBD2	TRBV2	CASSPGLAGSDQETQYF	TGTGCCAGCAGCCCGGGACTAGCGGGATCTGATCAAGAGACCCAGTACTTC
.	TRBJ2-7	TRBD1	TRBV5-1	CASSLRTGDEQYF	TGCGCCAGCAGCCTAAGGACAGGTGACGAGCAGTACTTC